Listed here is a single T cell receptor beta chain. These data come from a study of blood T cell repertoires in COVID-19. Study-wide background: Acute-phase and convalescent COVID-19 samples originated in the United States, Italy and Spain. T cells, B-cell-depleted T cells, or PBMCs provided the cDNA or gDNA that served as material.

The junction had 6 bases not matched to a gene; V was cut back by 3 bases and J by 0 bases. The CDR3 has 16 residues. Per germline, CDR1 MGHDK and CDR2 SYGVNS. Authors' data handling: Reference gene primers were amplified, and this amplification served to estimate nucleated cell counts. Some clones are missing from TCRdb's copy, which holds only in-frame ones; the method was immunoSEQ multiplex PCR. From that table come the V and J calls and clone size; the DNA was used to work out D and trimming. This table has about 140,000 clones, roughly 88% appearing once. Source material: peripheral blood. This chain connects TRBV25-1 to TRBJ2-3, with 7 bases fitting TRBD2. This TCR came from a woman aged 55 to 70 with acute or convalescent COVID-19. CDR3 amino acids: CASSDGWGGSTDTQYF. CDR3 coding DNA: TGTGCCAGCAGTGATGGTTGGGGGGGGAGCACAGATACGCAGTATTTT. The full variable domain, completed using reference TRBV25-1 and TRBJ2-3, is EADIYQTPRYLVIGTGKKITLECSQTMGHDKMYWYQQDPGMELHLIHYSYGVNSTEKGDLSSESTVSRIRTEHFPLTLESARPSHTSQYLCASSDGWGGSTDTQYFGPGTRLTVL.